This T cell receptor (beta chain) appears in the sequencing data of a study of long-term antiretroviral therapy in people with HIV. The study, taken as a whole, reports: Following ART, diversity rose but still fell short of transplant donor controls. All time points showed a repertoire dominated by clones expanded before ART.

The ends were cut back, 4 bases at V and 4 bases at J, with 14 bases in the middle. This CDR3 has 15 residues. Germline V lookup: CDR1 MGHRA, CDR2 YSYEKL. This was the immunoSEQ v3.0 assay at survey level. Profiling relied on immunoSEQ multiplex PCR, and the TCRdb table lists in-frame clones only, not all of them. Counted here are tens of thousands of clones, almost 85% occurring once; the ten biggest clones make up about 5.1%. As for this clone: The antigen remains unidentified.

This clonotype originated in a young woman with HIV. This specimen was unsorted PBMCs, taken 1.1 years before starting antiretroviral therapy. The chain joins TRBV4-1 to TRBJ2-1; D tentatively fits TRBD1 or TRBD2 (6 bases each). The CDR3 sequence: CASSPRRGDYNEQFF. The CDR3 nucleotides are TGCGCCAGCAGCCCCAGGAGGGGGGATTACAATGAGCAGTTCTTC.